The entry below describes one TCR beta chain. The data originate from a study of blood T cell repertoires in COVID-19. Overall study context: Spain, Italy and the United States supplied samples that represented acute and convalescent COVID-19. T cells, B-cell-depleted T cells, or PBMCs provided the cDNA or gDNA that served as material.

The method was immunoSEQ multiplex PCR; TCRdb's version includes in-frame clones alone and lacks a portion of them. The sample yields about 85,000 clones, roughly nine tenths seen once. Germline CDR1 is KGHSH and CDR2 is LQKENI. The CDR3 is 17 residues long. Trimming removed 5 bases from V and 4 bases from J; junction bases left unmatched: 12. V usage is TRBV18 and J usage is TRBJ1-4, with 8 bases matching TRBD1. The clonotype originates from a man between 50 and 59 years old with acute or convalescent COVID-19. The sample taken for sequencing was peripheral blood. Here the CDR3 DNA reads TGTGCCAGCTCATTAAACCCGGGACAGGAGGTTAATGAAAAACTGTTTTTT. Protein product: CASSLNPGQEVNEKLFF.